The clone carrying this TCR beta chain was seen a few times. Antigen: not known. This sample is drawn from a study of cytomegalovirus exposure and HLA in healthy donors. With 1 base removed from V and 7 bases from J, the gap between germline ends came to 11 bases. Germline CDR1 and CDR2: SEHNR and FQNEAQ (reference sequence). CDR3 length equals 15 residues. Broader study findings: As a later analysis revealed, most CMV-associated TCR beta chains appeared HLA-restricted.

PCR used 60 Vbeta primers and 13 Jbeta primers. Generated by immunoSEQ multiplex PCR, the TCRdb table keeps only in-frame clones and is missing some. The table has 150,000 or so clones, 65% to 80% seen once; the top ten hold approximately 2.8%. Nominally healthy donors were sampled, though unrecorded immune exposures were likely. The receptor comes from a male donor in good health and CMV-seronegative. The rearrangement links TRBV7-9 to TRBJ1-6; D is unresolved. Sequences were obtained from PBMCs. The DNA of the CDR3 is TGTGCCAGCAGCTTAGGACCCCCAGGCAATTCACCCCTCCACTTT. Its protein product is CASSLGPPGNSPLHF.